This TCR beta chain was documented in a study of cytomegalovirus exposure and HLA in healthy donors. The primer mix had 60 Vbeta and 13 Jbeta primers. Authors' processing steps: A follow-up analysis tallied about 88 million unique TCR beta chains, 8.5 million to 14 million shared. TCRdb keeps only in-frame clones here, not all; method: immunoSEQ multiplex PCR. Clonal size and the V and J genes are those of that table, whereas D and trimming came from the DNA. The sample lists roughly 150,000 clones, approximately 82% occurring once. Study-level points and caveats: TCR beta V segments were, for the most part, productive about 87% or about 30% of the time in an earlier analysis.

Details on this clone: Its antigen remains unidentified.

Trimming at V came to 3 bases and at J to 9 bases, leaving 2 bases not matched to a gene. Germline V gene sequence: CDR1 SEHNR, CDR2 FQNEAQ (reference sequence). The CDR3 has 11 amino acids. This TCR came from a man between 18 and 35 years old in good health and CMV-seropositive. The sequencing sample was made of PBMCs. The V and J genes are TRBV7-9 and TRBJ2-7; TRBD2 matches 7 bases. The CDR3 coding sequence is TGTGCCAGCAGCTTGGGGGGGTGGCAGTACTTC. Protein sequence: CASSLGGWQYF.